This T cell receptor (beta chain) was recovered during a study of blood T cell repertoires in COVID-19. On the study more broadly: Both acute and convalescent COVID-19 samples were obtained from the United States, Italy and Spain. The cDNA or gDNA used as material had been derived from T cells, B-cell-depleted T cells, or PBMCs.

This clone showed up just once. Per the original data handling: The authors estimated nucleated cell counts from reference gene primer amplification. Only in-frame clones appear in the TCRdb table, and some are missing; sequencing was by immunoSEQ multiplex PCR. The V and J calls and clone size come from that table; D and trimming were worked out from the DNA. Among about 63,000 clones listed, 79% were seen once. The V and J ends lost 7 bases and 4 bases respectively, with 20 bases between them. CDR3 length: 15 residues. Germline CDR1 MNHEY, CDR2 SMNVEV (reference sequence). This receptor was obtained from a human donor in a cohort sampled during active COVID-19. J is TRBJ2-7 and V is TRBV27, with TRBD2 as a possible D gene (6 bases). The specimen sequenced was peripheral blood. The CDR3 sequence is CASKKLPGLYYEQYF. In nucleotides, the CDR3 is TGTGCCAGCAAAAAACTCCCGGGACTTTATTACGAGCAGTACTTC.